The present T cell receptor (beta chain) was sequenced within a study of CD8 T cells in Susac syndrome. Treatment-naive patients with stable or active relapsing-remitting disease were the multiple sclerosis controls. Random hexamers served to reverse transcribe about 0.45 to 1 ug RNA. An immunoSEQ multiplex PCR amplified TCR beta CDR3 over 54 Vbeta and 13 Jbeta. Each CDR3 protein is one row after TCRdb ran MiXCR on the immunoSEQ multiplex PCR reads. The sample lists about 280,000 distinct CDR3 sequences, approximately 85% occurring once. Germline V gives CDR1 SEHNR, CDR2 FQNEAQ (reference sequence). This CDR3 is 16 amino acids long. V trimming: 4 bases; J trimming: 6 bases; junction bases outside the gene matches: 9. This clonotype has only one observation.

This chain connects TRBV7-9 to TRBJ2-7, with 13 nucleotides matching TRBD2. What was sequenced was CD8+ T cells from PBMCs. The receptor was derived from a human donor with multiple sclerosis. CDR3 amino acids: CASSSGLAGVMVEQYF. In DNA, the CDR3 is TGTGCCAGCAGCTCCGGACTAGCGGGAGTGATGGTCGAGCAGTACTTC.